The 31 T cell receptor beta chains reported below all come from one sample, sequenced in a study of T cell responses to AZD1222 COVID-19 vaccine. TCRdb's table, derived via immunoSEQ multiplex PCR, lists solely in-frame clones and lacks some. This sample has 160,000 or so clones; over 80% occur once, and the top ten carry roughly a tenth. Specimen: peripheral blood, collected 28 days after the second AZD1222 dose. All receptors derive from an adult who received the AZD1222 COVID-19 vaccine.

V usage is TRBV5-6 and J usage is TRBJ1-1, with 7 bases matching TRBD1. V was clipped by 4 bases and J by 2 bases; unmatched bases: 8. Germline CDR1 SGHDT, CDR2 YYEEEE. This CDR3 comprises 15 residues. This CDR3 is CASSTPGQLNTEAFF. DNA for the CDR3: TGTGCCAGCAGCACTCCGGGACAGCTTAACACTGAAGCTTTCTTT. Variable domain in full (rest from reference TRBV5-6 and TRBJ1-1): DAGVTQSPTHLIKTRGQQVTLRCSPKSGHDTVSWYQQALGQGPQFIFQYYEEEERQRGNFPDRFSGHQFPNYSSELNVNALLLGDSALYLCASSTPGQLNTEAFFGQGTRLTVV.

The genes are TRBV29-1 and TRBJ1-2, with a possible D match to TRBD1 (6 bases). CDR1 is SQVTM and CDR2 is ANQGSEA in the germline V gene. This CDR3 spans 17 amino acids. Trimming left V 2 bases short and J 0 bases short, with 19 bases between. The CDR3 DNA reads as TGCAGCGTTGAAAATAGAGGGGCGACAGGCTCTAACTATGGCTACACCTTC. Translating gives CSVENRGATGSNYGYTF.

The chain combines TRBV7-2 with TRBJ2-1; perhaps TRBD2 as D (6 bases). This CDR3 region has 15 residues. V dropped 3 bases and J dropped 9 bases, with 18 bases sitting between them. Germline CDR1 is SGHTA and CDR2 is FQGNSA. In nucleotides, the CDR3 is TGTGCCAGCAGCTTCCCCATGGGGGGTCCCGGTGAGCAGTTCTTC. Translated: CASSFPMGGPGEQFF.

The J gene is TRBJ2-5, the V gene TRBV13, with D maybe TRBD1 (7 bases). V was clipped by 7 bases and J by 4 bases, with 22 bases between them. Germline V gene sequence: CDR1 PRHDT, CDR2 FYEKMQ (reference sequence). The CDR3 spans 16 residues. The CDR3 nucleotides read TGTGCCAGCAATCCAGGGGGGTTAGCTTCTCGAGAGACCCAGTACTTC. Translating it yields CASNPGGLASRETQYF. Using reference TRBV13 and TRBJ2-5 for the parts outside the CDR3, the full variable domain is AAGVIQSPRHLIKEKRETATLKCYPIPRHDTVYWYQQGPGQDPQFLISFYEKMQSDKGSIPDRFSAQQFSDYHSELNMSSLELGDSALYFCASNPGGLASRETQYFGPGTRLLVL.

The chain joins TRBV5-1 to TRBJ2-7; D might be TRBD1 or TRBD2, each matching 5 bases. V was clipped by 0 bases and J by 5 bases, with 12 bases between them. CDR1 and CDR2 (germline): SGHRS, YFSETQ. CDR3 length: 14 residues. The chain's CDR3 is CASSLGDVFDEQYF. CDR3 sequence (DNA): TGCGCCAGCAGCTTGGGGGACGTATTCGACGAGCAGTACTTC.

J is TRBJ1-6 and V is TRBV7-2; possible D gene TRBD1, 6 bases. The ends were cut back, 0 bases at V and 10 bases at J, with 16 bases in the middle. Germline-derived CDR1 and CDR2 are SGHTA and FQGNSA. This CDR3 contains 16 residues. This CDR3 is CASSLARGGAGSPLHF. The CDR3 DNA is TGTGCCAGCAGCTTAGCGCGGGGGGGCGCAGGATCACCCCTCCACTTT.

This clone was found once. DNA of the CDR3: TGTGCCAGTAGCCCTGAGGGGGATCAGCCCCAGCATTTT. Its protein is CASSPEGDQPQHF. The chain has TRBV19 and TRBJ1-5; D perhaps matches TRBD1 (6 bases). Deletions cut 6 bases from V and 5 bases from J, with 11 bases between. Germline-derived CDR1 and CDR2 are LNHDA and SQIVND (reference sequence). This CDR3 comprises 13 residues.

The chain couples TRBV19 to TRBJ1-2; 7 bases are a match to TRBD1. The CDR3 is made up of 13 amino acids. Germline-derived CDR1 and CDR2 are LNHDA and SQIVND (reference sequence). V gave up 3 bases and J gave up 4 bases; unmatched junction bases: 2. This CDR3 is CASSIKGAYGYTF. CDR3 coding DNA: TGTGCCAGTAGTATTAAGGGGGCCTATGGCTACACCTTC.

The rearrangement links TRBV4-1 to TRBJ2-7; D may match TRBD1 or TRBD2 (5 bases each). The CDR3 is 15 residues long. Germline V gene data show CDR1 as MGHRA and CDR2 as YSYEKL. V lost 3 bases to trimming and J lost 3 bases, with 15 bases between them. This CDR3 reads CASSHPGSSLYEQYF. CDR3 DNA sequence: TGCGCCAGCAGCCACCCAGGGAGCAGCCTCTACGAGCAGTACTTC.

The chain is built from TRBV5-1 and TRBJ2-3; no clear D. The CDR3 is 17 amino acids. V gave up 0 bases and J gave up 1 base, with 15 bases separating them. Germline loops: CDR1 SGHRS, CDR2 YFSETQ. DNA for the CDR3: TGCGCCAGCAGCTTGGTAGGGCAGTCATTCCGCACAGATACGCAGTATTTT. This translates into CASSLVGQSFRTDTQYF. The variable domain in full, with the rest retrieved from reference TRBV5-1 and TRBJ2-3, is KAGVTQTPRYLIKTRGQQVTLSCSPISGHRSVSWYQQTPGQGLQFLFEYFSETQRNKGNFPGRFSGRQFSNSRSEMNVSTLELGDSALYLCASSLVGQSFRTDTQYFGPGTRLTVL.

This sequence joins TRBV24-1 and TRBJ2-1; 11 nucleotides agree with TRBD2. The germline CDR1 and CDR2 sequences are KGHDR and SFDVKD. The CDR3 contains 16 residues. Unmatched junction bases numbered 7, after V lost 1 base and J lost 9 bases. As DNA, the CDR3 is TGTGCCACCAGTGATTTTCCTAGCGGGAGGTCCGCTGAGCAGTTCTTC. Translated: CATSDFPSGRSAEQFF.

The chain recombines TRBV27 with TRBJ2-4; possible D gene TRBD2, 5 bases. There are 15 residues in the CDR3. The germline V gene encodes CDR1 MNHEY and CDR2 SMNVEV (reference sequence). V was pared by 6 bases and J by 0 bases, with 12 bases between. The CDR3 DNA is TGTGCCAGCAGCCCCCCCGGGATAGCCAAAAACATTCAGTACTTC. Translation: CASSPPGIAKNIQYF.

The rearrangement joins TRBV9 to TRBJ2-7; D unresolved. From germline, CDR1 is SGDLS and CDR2 YYNGEE. The CDR3 is 13 amino acids. Trimming cost V 0 bases and J 9 bases, with 13 bases left between them. The CDR3 loop reads CASSVDAAERQYF. CDR3 DNA: TGTGCCAGCAGCGTAGATGCGGCGGAGAGGCAGTACTTC.

This chain joins TRBV6-5 and TRBJ1-1, with D uncertain. Trimming removed 6 bases at V and 0 bases at J, with 11 bases between. The length of the CDR3 is 14 residues. The V gene's germline CDR1 is MNHEY and CDR2 SVGAGI. In nucleotides, the CDR3 is TGTGCCAGCAGGGTACAAATCTTGAACACTGAAGCTTTCTTT. Protein: CASRVQILNTEAFF.

This clone was found once. The J gene is TRBJ2-3, the V gene TRBV29-1, with 8 nucleotides matching TRBD2. Germline trimming cut 2 bases from V and 4 bases from J; bases unmatched to any gene: 5. The CDR3 sequence is 14 residues long. Germline assignment: CDR1 SQVTM and CDR2 ANQGSEA. The CDR3 protein is CSVEFGGRPDTQYF. The DNA for the CDR3 is TGCAGCGTTGAATTTGGCGGGAGGCCAGATACGCAGTATTTT.

The chain has TRBV2 and TRBJ1-6; a possible D gene is TRBD1 (6 bases). The CDR3 sequence is 14 residues long. CDR1 SNHLY and CDR2 FYNNEI come from the germline V gene. Deletions cut 9 bases from V and 6 bases from J, with 15 bases between. CDR3 sequence: CASRTGQTNSPLHF. The CDR3 bases are TGTGCCAGTAGAACAGGACAGACTAATTCACCCCTCCACTTT.

V gene TRBV12-3 or TRBV12-4 combines with J gene TRBJ2-1; D gene unclear. This CDR3 has 12 residues. Trimming cost V 7 bases and J 7 bases, with 11 bases left between them. The DNA for the CDR3 is TGTGCCAGCAAAACCATAGAGAATGAGCAGTTCTTC. This gives the protein CASKTIENEQFF.

This chain links TRBV7-2 with TRBJ1-6; D uncertain. The length of the CDR3 is 12 residues. The V and J ends lost 5 bases and 9 bases respectively, with 8 bases between them. Looked up from germline, CDR1 is SGHTA and CDR2 is FQGNSA. CDR3 DNA: TGTGCCAGCAGCCCGGTGGGTTCACCCCTCCACTTT. As protein: CASSPVGSPLHF. The full variable domain, its missing parts supplied by reference TRBV7-2 and TRBJ1-6, is GAGVSQSPSNKVTEKGKDVELRCDPISGHTALYWYRQSLGQGLEFLIYFQGNSAPDKSGLPSDRFSAERTGGSVSTLTIQRTQQEDSAVYLCASSPVGSPLHFGNGTRLTVT.

The chain combines TRBV6-2 or TRBV6-3 with TRBJ2-5; D perhaps matches TRBD2 (6 bases). Germline CDR1 is MNHEY and CDR2 is SVGEGT. The CDR3 consists of 15 residues. Between the trimmed V and J ends, which lost 1 base and 3 bases, there was a span of 12 bases. This chain's CDR3 is CASSYWGEIEETQYF. The CDR3 DNA follows: TGTGCCAGCAGTTACTGGGGGGAAATCGAAGAGACCCAGTACTTC.

The genes are TRBV10-3 and TRBJ1-3, with 8 bases matching TRBD1. V shed 3 bases and J 0 bases; nucleotides not matched to a gene: 4. CDR3 length equals 16 residues. Germline lookup yields CDR1 ENHRY and CDR2 SYGVKD. CDR3 residues: CAISDQQGGSGNTIYF. Here the CDR3 DNA reads TGTGCCATCAGTGATCAACAGGGGGGCTCTGGAAACACCATATATTTT.

The chain recombines TRBV18 with TRBJ2-1; D gene uncertain. Per the germline V gene, CDR1 is KGHSH and CDR2 is LQKENI. Trimming pared 0 bases from V and 2 bases from J, leaving 8 bases between. The CDR3 has 15 residues. In nucleotides, the CDR3 is TGTGCCAGCTCACCACCGACCGTGACCTACAATGAGCAGTTCTTC. Protein product: CASSPPTVTYNEQFF. Full variable domain (remainder filled in from reference TRBV18 and TRBJ2-1): NAGVMQNPRHLVRRRGQEARLRCSPMKGHSHVYWYRQLPEEGLKFMVYLQKENIIDESGMPKERFSAEFPKEGPSILRIQQVVRGDSAAYFCASSPPTVTYNEQFFGPGTRLTVL.

The V and J genes are TRBV10-3 and TRBJ2-1, with D possibly TRBD1 on 5 matching bases. The germline V gene encodes CDR1 ENHRY and CDR2 SYGVKD. The V gene lost 11 bases and the J gene lost 5 bases, with 19 bases spanning the gap. This CDR3 region has 14 residues. The CDR3 DNA reads TGTGCCTTGCGTCGACAGTTACTAAACAATGAGCAGTTCTTC. Protein product: CALRRQLLNNEQFF.

This chain joins TRBV6-2 or TRBV6-3 and TRBJ1-1; D is undetermined. Germline assignment: CDR1 MNHEY and CDR2 SVGEGT. V lost 0 bases and J lost 1, with 6 bases in between. The CDR3 totals 14 residues. CDR3: CASSYSWGNTEAFF. The CDR3 DNA reads TGTGCCAGCAGTTACTCGTGGGGGAACACTGAAGCTTTCTTT.

The genes are TRBV5-1 and TRBJ2-2; TRBD1 aligns across 10 bases. The germline V gene has CDR1 SGHRS and CDR2 YFSETQ. With 4 bases clipped from V and 9 bases from J, the junction kept 12 bases outside the gene matches. CDR3 length: 16 residues. CDR3 sequence (DNA): TGCGCCAGCAGCGTGACACCGGGACAGGGGATTAGGGAGCTGTTTTTT. Translated: CASSVTPGQGIRELFF. The full variable domain, in which reference TRBV5-1 and TRBJ2-2 provide the parts outside the CDR3, is KAGVTQTPRYLIKTRGQQVTLSCSPISGHRSVSWYQQTPGQGLQFLFEYFSETQRNKGNFPGRFSGRQFSNSRSEMNVSTLELGDSALYLCASSVTPGQGIRELFFGEGSRLTVL.

V gene TRBV10-3 combines with J gene TRBJ2-2, with 8 bases lining up with TRBD1. Trimming removed 7 bases from V and 1 base from J; junction bases left unmatched: 8. There are 16 residues in the CDR3. CDR1 ENHRY and CDR2 SYGVKD come from the germline V gene. CDR3 residues: CAIKPQGALNTGELFF. For the CDR3, the DNA is TGTGCCATCAAGCCGCAGGGGGCGCTGAACACCGGGGAGCTGTTTTTT.

V is TRBV5-1 and J is TRBJ2-5, with 9 nucleotides matching TRBD2. The germline CDR1 and CDR2 sequences are SGHRS and YFSETQ. The CDR3 consists of 16 residues. V lost 4 bases and J lost 5; bases outside the gene matches: 12. CDR3 region: CASSPRLADLGETQYF. The CDR3 region has the DNA TGCGCCAGCAGCCCCCGACTAGCGGACCTGGGGGAGACCCAGTACTTC. Full variable domain (missing parts from reference TRBV5-1 and TRBJ2-5): KAGVTQTPRYLIKTRGQQVTLSCSPISGHRSVSWYQQTPGQGLQFLFEYFSETQRNKGNFPGRFSGRQFSNSRSEMNVSTLELGDSALYLCASSPRLADLGETQYFGPGTRLLVL.

The V and J genes are TRBV2 and TRBJ2-7; 9 bases agree with TRBD1. The CDR3 is 12 residues long. The germline CDR1 and CDR2 sequences are SNHLY and FYNNEI. V gave up 4 bases and J gave up 7 bases; unmatched junction bases: 2. The CDR3 region is CASSVQGAEQYF. CDR3 DNA: TGTGCCAGCAGTGTACAGGGGGCGGAGCAGTACTTC.

This clone was seen a few times. The chain recombines TRBV5-4 with TRBJ2-2; 8 positions match TRBD2. This CDR3 comprises 15 residues. CDR1 and CDR2 (germline): SGHNT, YYREEE (reference sequence). V trimming: 4 bases; J trimming: 0 bases; junction bases outside the gene matches: 2. The CDR3 DNA follows: TGTGCCAGCAGCCCTAGCGGGTCGAACACCGGGGAGCTGTTTTTT. Protein: CASSPSGSNTGELFF.

The CDR3 here is CASSPARGSSYNEQFF. CDR3 in DNA: TGTGCCAGCAGCCCCGCTCGGGGGAGCTCCTACAATGAGCAGTTCTTC. This chain joins TRBV5-4 and TRBJ2-1, with TRBD2 as a possible D gene (6 bases). Germline values: CDR1 SGHNT, CDR2 YYREEE (reference sequence). With 4 bases removed from V and 0 bases from J, the gap between germline ends came to 14 bases. The CDR3 runs to 16 residues. Using reference TRBV5-4 and TRBJ2-1 for the parts outside the CDR3, the full variable domain is ETGVTQSPTHLIKTRGQQVTLRCSSQSGHNTVSWYQQALGQGPQFIFQYYREEENGRGNFPPRFSGLQFPNYSSELNVNALELDDSALYLCASSPARGSSYNEQFFGPGTRLTVL.

This clone turned up a few times. V usage is TRBV20-1 and J usage is TRBJ2-4; 7 nucleotides line up with TRBD2. V dropped 7 bases and J dropped 6; count of bases not matched to a gene: 3. The germline CDR1 and CDR2 sequences are DFQATT and SNEGSKA (reference sequence). CDR3 length equals 11 residues. The CDR3 loop is CSGTSANIQYF. In DNA form, the CDR3 reads TGCAGTGGAACTAGCGCAAACATTCAGTACTTC.

The V gene is TRBV12-3 or TRBV12-4, the J gene TRBJ2-5; TRBD1 matches at 7 bases. The V segment lost 5 bases and the J segment 6 bases; nucleotides outside the gene matches: 3. The CDR3 has 12 residues. The CDR3, as DNA: TGTGCCAGCAGTACAGGGGTAAAGACCCAGTACTTC. The encoded protein is CASSTGVKTQYF.